Below, one T cell receptor beta chain is given with its context. The antigen is undetermined. Clones were sequenced by immunoSEQ multiplex PCR, and TCRdb holds only the in-frame ones, with some missing. The sample records over 400,000 clones, approximately 92% being singletons. There are 14 residues in the CDR3. Germline V gene sequence: CDR1 SGHRS, CDR2 YFSETQ. The germline V and J ends were trimmed by 2 bases and 2 bases, with 10 bases remaining between them. This entry is derived from a study of Ad26.COV2.S vaccination and SARS-CoV-2 variants. Study overall: Of the COV1001 trial arms, the Ad26.COV2.S arm included the donor. The authors gave Ad26.COV2.S intramuscularly, either once or twice 56 days apart.

Broader study findings: Placebo recipients trailed vaccine recipients in spike-specific TCR breadth.

This sample's treatment: 15 to 20 received Ad26.COV2.S at low or high dose, single or two shots; several received placebo; per-sample allocation not given. Following the first vaccine or placebo injection, samples were taken on day 63. An adult of 18-55 years in Boston served as donor. This receptor was obtained from a person between 18 and 59 years old who received the Ad26.COV2.S COVID-19 vaccine or a placebo. Sequenced material: peripheral blood, taken in a trial of Ad26.COV2.S vaccine versus placebo. The rearrangement uses TRBV5-1 and TRBJ2-5, with D tentatively TRBD2 (5 bases). CDR3 sequence reads: CASSLQGGQETQYF. CDR3 coding DNA: TGCGCCAGCAGCTTACAAGGAGGACAAGAGACCCAGTACTTC. The entire variable domain, with the rest obtained from reference TRBV5-1 and TRBJ2-5, is as follows: KAGVTQTPRYLIKTRGQQVTLSCSPISGHRSVSWYQQTPGQGLQFLFEYFSETQRNKGNFPGRFSGRQFSNSRSEMNVSTLELGDSALYLCASSLQGGQETQYFGPGTRLLVL.